The next 14 T cell receptor beta chains were all read from a single sample in a study of cytomegalovirus exposure and HLA in healthy donors (dated by TCRdb to about 2017). The library was prepared using the immunoSEQ multiplex PCR assay. A mixture of 60 forward primers for TCR Vbeta segments and 13 reverse primers for TCR Jbeta segments was used in the multiplex PCR. Not all clones reach the TCRdb copy of this immuneACCESS table, which keeps in-frame sequences only. Checked studies attribute under half of the gap to unresolved V genes and leave the rest unexplained. The sample data list more than 95,000 clones, and about four fifths of these were observed just once. Approximately 14% of the sample lies in the top ten. The source material was PBMCs. These TCRs come from a woman aged 70 to 79 in good health and CMV-seropositive.

The rearrangement uses TRBV7-9 and TRBJ1-5; 11 nucleotides line up with TRBD1. Looked up from germline, CDR1 is SEHNR and CDR2 is FQNEAQ (reference sequence). CDR3 length: 16 residues. Unmatched junction bases numbered 11, after V lost 6 bases and J lost 7 bases. Written as DNA, the CDR3 is TGTGCCAGCAGTGGACAGGGGGCGTTCGTCGGGCAGCCCCAGCATTTT. Its protein is CASSGQGAFVGQPQHF.

In this sample, this clone turned up a few times. The rearrangement joins TRBV28 to TRBJ2-7, with 11 bases lining up with TRBD2. Per the germline V gene, CDR1 is MDHEN and CDR2 is SYDVKM. The CDR3 consists of 16 residues. V lost 7 bases, J lost 4 bases, and 12 bases stayed unmatched. The CDR3 spells CASITNLAGGGYEQYF. The CDR3 region has the DNA TGTGCCAGCATCACAAACCTAGCGGGAGGTGGTTACGAGCAGTACTTC. The full variable domain, rest sourced from reference TRBV28 and TRBJ2-7, is DVKVTQSSRYLVKRTGEKVFLECVQDMDHENMFWYRQDPGLGLRLIYFSYDVKMKEKGDIPEGYSVSREKKERFSLILESASTNQTSMYLCASITNLAGGGYEQYFGPGTRLTVT.

This rearrangement joins TRBV27 to TRBJ2-7; TRBD2 aligns across 13 bases. The CDR3 runs 15 residues. Germline V lookup: CDR1 MNHEY, CDR2 SMNVEV (reference sequence). The V segment lost 3 bases and the J segment 6 bases; nucleotides outside the gene matches: 5. CDR3 coding DNA: TGTGCCAGCAGTTTCTGGACTAGCGGGAGCGGCGAGCAGTACTTC. Translation gives CASSFWTSGSGEQYF.

V is TRBV5-1 and J is TRBJ1-4, with 7 positions matching TRBD1. In germline, CDR1 is SGHRS, CDR2 YFSETQ. Trimming removed 6 bases from V and 7 bases from J; junction bases left unmatched: 9. The CDR3 is made up of 14 amino acids. The DNA for the CDR3 is TGCGCCAGCACCTACAGGGGACCGAGTGAAAAACTGTTTTTT. Translated, it gives CASTYRGPSEKLFF.

The V gene is TRBV7-2, the J gene TRBJ1-5; D gene ambiguous. Trimming took 5 bases from V and 5 from J, leaving 13 bases between them. This CDR3 is 14 amino acids long. Germline assignment: CDR1 SGHTA and CDR2 FQGNSA. The CDR3 protein is CASSIRKQDQPQHF. The CDR3 DNA sequence: TGTGCCAGCAGCATACGAAAACAAGATCAGCCCCAGCATTTT.

This chain links TRBV5-1 with TRBJ2-3; 10 bases are shared with TRBD2. The junction had 4 bases not matched to a gene; V was cut back by 2 bases and J by 1 base. CDR3 length equals 16 residues. Germline CDR1 reads SGHRS; CDR2 reads YFSETQ. Here the CDR3 DNA reads TGCGCCAGCAGCTTTACCGGGACTAGCGGCACAGATACGCAGTATTTT. It encodes CASSFTGTSGTDTQYF.

The rearrangement uses TRBV6-5 and TRBJ2-7; D gene uncertain. Germline values: CDR1 MNHEY, CDR2 SVGAGI. The CDR3 totals 13 residues. V lost 6 bases to trimming and J lost 7 bases, with 16 bases between them. The CDR3 sequence is CASRKTLRWEQYF. The DNA of the CDR3 is TGTGCCAGCAGAAAGACACTCCGCTGGGAGCAGTACTTC.

The chain joins TRBV29-1 to TRBJ2-2; no firm D call. The CDR3 spans 13 residues. Germline V gene data show CDR1 as SQVTM and CDR2 as ANQGSEA. Trimming removed 6 bases at V and 5 bases at J, with 13 bases between. CDR3 sequence (DNA): TGCAGCGTCCGCCGCTCCGGGACCGGGGAGCTGTTTTTT. This gives the protein CSVRRSGTGELFF.

The CDR3 sequence is CASSHGGISPQHF. The CDR3 nucleotides read TGTGCCAGCAGCCATGGGGGCATTTCGCCCCAGCATTTT. The chain joins TRBV9 to TRBJ1-5; TRBD1 might be the D (6 bases). The CDR3 has 13 amino acids. Trimming took off 4 bases at V and 9 bases at J, with 14 bases between the two ends. Per germline, CDR1 SGDLS and CDR2 YYNGEE.

This chain links TRBV7-9 with TRBJ2-5; the D gene is possibly TRBD2 (5 bases). The J call may be faulty, since TRBJ2-7 better matches the DNA end. The CDR3 spans 15 residues. Germline lookup yields CDR1 SEHNR and CDR2 FQNEAQ (reference sequence). CDR3 in DNA: TGTGCCAGCAGCTTAGCTGGCGGGCCGCTTTACGAGCAGTACTTC. Its translation is CASSLAGGPLYEQYF.

The chain couples TRBV5-6 to TRBJ2-1; possibly TRBD2 for D (5 bases). V was trimmed by 5 bases and J by 7 bases, leaving 19 bases between them. Germline CDR1 SGHDT, CDR2 YYEEEE. The CDR3 has 15 amino acids. For the CDR3, the DNA is TGTGCCAGCAGGTTAGAAGGGAGCCCTTTTAATGAGCAGTTCTTC. This encodes CASRLEGSPFNEQFF.

The chain joins TRBV5-1 to TRBJ2-1; 8 bases match TRBD1. V trimming: 0 bases; J trimming: 7 bases; junction bases outside the gene matches: 6. This CDR3 has 15 residues. Germline V gene sequence: CDR1 SGHRS, CDR2 YFSETQ. CDR3 bases: TGCGCCAGCAGCTTGGTTCCAGGGGGCAATAATGAGCAGTTCTTC. Protein product: CASSLVPGGNNEQFF. Using reference TRBV5-1 and TRBJ2-1 for the parts outside the CDR3, the full variable domain is KAGVTQTPRYLIKTRGQQVTLSCSPISGHRSVSWYQQTPGQGLQFLFEYFSETQRNKGNFPGRFSGRQFSNSRSEMNVSTLELGDSALYLCASSLVPGGNNEQFFGPGTRLTVL.

The chain links TRBV28 to TRBJ2-5; 7 bases fit TRBD1. V lost 2 bases, J lost 7 bases, and 16 bases stayed unmatched. Germline V gene lookup returns CDR1 MDHEN and CDR2 SYDVKM. The CDR3 covers 17 residues. The CDR3 sequence: CASSLGSSTGPGGTQYF. In DNA form, the CDR3 reads TGTGCCAGCAGTTTAGGATCAAGTACAGGACCAGGGGGGACCCAGTACTTC.

V gene TRBV10-2 combines with J gene TRBJ2-5; D not certain. The closer fit of TRBJ2-7 to the DNA end suggests the J call may be wrong. This CDR3 contains 14 residues. In germline, CDR1 is WSHSY, CDR2 SAAADI. Written as DNA, the CDR3 is TGCGCCAGCAGTGAGGTTGGCAGAGGCTACGAGCAGTACTTC. Its protein product is CASSEVGRGYEQYF.